The 22 T cell receptor beta chains reported below all come from one sample, sequenced in a study of blood T cell repertoires in COVID-19. The repertoire was sequenced with immunoSEQ multiplex PCR; TCRdb's copy has only in-frame clones and lacks some. This sample has about 60,000 clones, with over 60% found just once. Input material: peripheral blood. The receptors originated from a man younger than 40 with COVID-19, enrolled during active disease.

The rearrangement uses TRBV28 and TRBJ1-1; the D gene is possibly TRBD1 (6 bases). The germline gives CDR1 MDHEN, CDR2 SYDVKM. V was clipped by 2 bases and J by 0 bases, with 10 bases between them. This CDR3 comprises 15 residues. CDR3: CASSLGGQMNTEAFF. The CDR3 coding sequence is TGTGCCAGCAGTTTAGGAGGACAGATGAACACTGAAGCTTTCTTT.

This chain links TRBV29-1 with TRBJ2-7, with D perhaps TRBD1 (6 bases). Germline loops: CDR1 SQVTM, CDR2 ANQGSEA. The CDR3 is 14 amino acids. Trimming stripped 4 bases from V and 2 bases from J, with 15 bases between. The CDR3 loop reads CSVVDYREPYEQYF. CDR3 DNA sequence: TGCAGCGTTGTCGATTACAGGGAACCCTACGAGCAGTACTTC.

The V and J genes are TRBV27 and TRBJ2-1, with D uncertain. Trimming cost V 3 bases and J 6 bases, with 9 bases left between them. The germline gives CDR1 MNHEY, CDR2 SMNVEV (reference sequence). The CDR3 is 13 amino acids. CDR3 residues: CASSLGLFNEQFF. The CDR3 DNA follows: TGTGCCAGCAGTTTGGGCCTGTTCAATGAGCAGTTCTTC.

The chain has TRBV24-1 and TRBJ1-1; 7 bases fit TRBD1. This CDR3 comprises 17 residues. Trimming cost V 8 bases and J 0 bases; bases outside gene matches: 14. The germline V gene has CDR1 KGHDR and CDR2 SFDVKD. The CDR3 coding sequence is TGTGCCACCACCCATCCGCGGGGACAGATTATGAACACTGAAGCTTTCTTT. Its protein is CATTHPRGQIMNTEAFF.

This chain connects TRBV27 to TRBJ2-2; TRBD2 aligns across 7 bases. After removal of 6 bases from V and 6 bases from J, the junction contained 7 bases not matched to a gene. Germline-derived CDR1 and CDR2 are MNHEY and SMNVEV (reference sequence). The CDR3 contains 14 residues. CDR3 amino acids: CASSQGLSAGELFF. The CDR3, as DNA: TGTGCCAGCAGCCAGGGACTATCTGCCGGGGAGCTGTTTTTT.

J is TRBJ2-7 and V is TRBV27, with TRBD1 as a possible D gene (5 bases). The V end lost 3 bases, the J end lost 3 bases, and 15 bases lay between the germline ends. Looked up from germline, CDR1 is MNHEY and CDR2 is SMNVEV (reference sequence). The CDR3 spans 15 residues. CDR3 residues: CASSFRQTSIYEQYF. CDR3 DNA sequence: TGTGCCAGCAGTTTTCGACAGACCTCCATCTACGAGCAGTACTTC.

The rearrangement uses TRBV6-1 and TRBJ1-2, with D hard to call. The CDR3 consists of 15 residues. Trimming left V 3 bases short and J 4 bases short, with 15 bases between. Germline V gene data show CDR1 as MNHNS and CDR2 as SASEGT. The CDR3 sequence is CASSDGESLSYGYTF. For the CDR3, the DNA is TGTGCCAGCAGTGACGGGGAGTCACTGAGCTATGGCTACACCTTC.

This chain joins TRBV7-3 and TRBJ1-2, with no clear D. The CDR3 contains 13 residues. Germline loops: CDR1 SGHTA, CDR2 FQGTGA. Trimming shortened V by 0 bases and J by 5 bases, and 7 bases separated the two germline ends. The CDR3 loop reads CASSLTPGYGYTF. The CDR3 DNA follows: TGTGCCAGCAGCTTAACCCCAGGTTATGGCTACACCTTC. The variable domain in full, completed from reference TRBV7-3 and TRBJ1-2, reads GAGVSQTPSNKVTEKGKYVELRCDPISGHTALYWYRQSLGQGPEFLIYFQGTGAADDSGLPNDRFFAVRPEGSVSTLKIQRTERGDSAVYLCASSLTPGYGYTFGSGTRLTVV.

This clone appeared a single time. This chain connects TRBV12-5 to TRBJ2-7; D possibly corresponds to TRBD1 (7 bases). V was trimmed by 3 bases and J by 7 bases, leaving 25 bases between them. Looked up from germline, CDR1 is LGHNT and CDR2 is FRNRAP. This CDR3 region has 17 residues. The CDR3 region is CASGFSGDRVGVWEQYF. The DNA for the CDR3 is TGTGCTAGTGGTTTCTCGGGAGACAGGGTCGGGGTCTGGGAGCAGTACTTC.

CDR3 amino acids: CASSPPDRSPGELFF. Written as DNA, the CDR3 is TGTGCCAGCAGTCCTCCCGACAGGAGTCCCGGGGAGCTGTTTTTT. V is TRBV6-5 and J is TRBJ2-2, with D maybe TRBD1 (6 bases). V gave up 5 bases and J gave up 6 bases, with 16 bases separating them. The CDR3 covers 15 residues. CDR1 MNHEY and CDR2 SVGAGI come from the germline V gene.

The gene calls are TRBV4-3 and TRBJ1-6; D call uncertain. V lost 0 bases and J lost 10, with 10 bases in between. This CDR3 comprises 14 residues. CDR1 LGHNA and CDR2 YSLEER come from the germline V gene. The CDR3 coding sequence is TGCGCCAGCAGCCAAGATCACGGGAACTCACCCCTCCACTTT. It is translated as CASSQDHGNSPLHF.

The V call is TRBV5-1, the J call TRBJ1-1, with TRBD1 as a possible D gene (6 bases). This CDR3 comprises 13 residues. V lost 2 bases and J lost 8, with 13 bases in between. CDR1 and CDR2 from the germline V gene are SGHRS and YFSETQ. CDR3 in DNA: TGCGCCAGCAGCTTAACGCAGGGGTCGGAAGCTTTCTTT. Its protein is CASSLTQGSEAFF. Supplemented by reference TRBV5-1 and TRBJ1-1, the full variable domain reads KAGVTQTPRYLIKTRGQQVTLSCSPISGHRSVSWYQQTPGQGLQFLFEYFSETQRNKGNFPGRFSGRQFSNSRSEMNVSTLELGDSALYLCASSLTQGSEAFFGQGTRLTVV.

V usage is TRBV4-1 and J usage is TRBJ2-3; TRBD2 might be the D (5 bases). Germline V gives CDR1 MGHRA, CDR2 YSYEKL. V was shortened by 1 base and J by 5 bases, with 13 bases between the two germline ends. The CDR3 extends over 15 amino acids. The CDR3 protein is CASSQGQLGVDTQYF. CDR3 nucleotides: TGCGCCAGCAGCCAAGGCCAACTAGGAGTAGATACGCAGTATTTT.

V gene TRBV3-1 (or the pseudogene TRBV3-2) combines with J gene TRBJ1-4, with a possible D match to TRBD1 (6 bases). This CDR3 comprises 16 residues. Trimming shortened V by 3 bases and J by 1 base, and 12 bases separated the two germline ends. Germline CDR1 and CDR2: LGHDT and YNNKEL (reference sequence). The CDR3 reads CASSHDRTGTNEKLFF. Here the CDR3 DNA reads TGTGCCAGCAGCCATGACAGGACGGGAACTAATGAAAAACTGTTTTTT.

The chain links TRBV2 to TRBJ1-5; D not resolved. There are 13 residues in the CDR3. Trimming shortened V by 8 bases and J by 0 bases, and 8 bases separated the two germline ends. Germline values: CDR1 SNHLY, CDR2 FYNNEI. The CDR3 nucleotides are TGTGCCAGCCGGGAATATAGCAATCAGCCCCAGCATTTT. Protein sequence: CASREYSNQPQHF.

This sequence joins TRBV10-3 and TRBJ2-7, with a possible D match to TRBD2 (5 bases). Germline loops: CDR1 ENHRY, CDR2 SYGVKD. The length of the CDR3 is 16 residues. V was cut by 0 bases and J by 0 bases, with 12 bases left in between. Here the CDR3 DNA reads TGTGCCATCAGTGAGTCGGAGGCGGGCGACTCCTACGAGCAGTACTTC. This gives the protein CAISESEAGDSYEQYF.

The rearrangement uses TRBV27 and TRBJ1-2; TRBD1 matches at 9 bases. With V trimmed by 4 bases and J by 3 bases, 6 bases remained unmatched. Germline V gene lookup returns CDR1 MNHEY and CDR2 SMNVEV (reference sequence). This CDR3 comprises 15 residues. The CDR3 DNA reads TGTGCCAGCAGTTCCCCGGGACAGGGATACTATGGCTACACCTTC. Protein product: CASSSPGQGYYGYTF.

J is TRBJ2-2 and V is TRBV2; D unresolved. This CDR3 is built from 14 residues. V was trimmed by 5 bases and J by 2 bases, leaving 9 bases between them. The germline CDR1 and CDR2 sequences are SNHLY and FYNNEI. The CDR3 protein is CASSPLSNTGELFF. CDR3 nucleotides: TGTGCCAGCAGTCCCTTATCCAACACCGGGGAGCTGTTTTTT.

The V and J genes are TRBV5-1 and TRBJ1-1; D call uncertain. The CDR3 has 13 amino acids. The V end was cut by 5 bases, the J end by 1 base, with 9 bases between. Germline CDR1 and CDR2: SGHRS and YFSETQ. The CDR3 region is CASSGTANTEAFF. The CDR3 region has the DNA TGCGCCAGCAGTGGAACAGCGAACACTGAAGCTTTCTTT.

The V and J genes are TRBV6-6 and TRBJ2-5; 8 positions agree with TRBD2. J lost 3 bases, V lost 8 bases, and 14 bases had no gene match. The CDR3 is 16 amino acids. Germline V gives CDR1 MNHNY, CDR2 SVGAGI (reference sequence). The chain's CDR3 is CASRAGVTIGEETQYF. In DNA form, the CDR3 reads TGTGCCAGCCGAGCGGGGGTGACCATTGGCGAAGAGACCCAGTACTTC.

The genes are TRBV5-1 and TRBJ1-5; D perhaps matches TRBD1 (6 bases). Germline V CDR1 and CDR2: SGHRS, YFSETQ. CDR3 length: 15 amino acids. With 2 bases removed from V and 4 bases from J, the gap between germline ends came to 13 bases. In nucleotides, the CDR3 is TGCGCCAGCAGCTTCCAAAACAGGGAAAATCAGCCCCAGCATTTT. Translating it yields CASSFQNRENQPQHF.

V is TRBV5-1 and J is TRBJ2-4, with D possibly being TRBD1 (6 bases). From germline, CDR1 is SGHRS and CDR2 YFSETQ. The CDR3 spans 16 residues. V dropped 4 bases and J dropped 1 base, with 15 bases sitting between them. The CDR3 spells CASSPTGGIAKNIQYF. CDR3 nucleotide sequence: TGCGCCAGCAGCCCGACAGGAGGAATTGCCAAAAACATTCAGTACTTC.